This T cell receptor beta chain was sequenced in a study of regulatory T cells in long-lasting Graves disease (dated by TCRdb to the early 2020s). Looking at the study overall: Patients with newly diagnosed Graves' disease had been on antithyroid drugs for under 3 months. Patients with persistent Graves' disease were compared with patients with newly diagnosed Graves' disease using TCR sequencing and RNA sequencing of peripheral blood. The study was registered as a clinical trial and conducted in China. A total of roughly 35 samples were covered by TCR sequencing, comprising some 13 persistent and about 20 newly diagnosed Graves' disease patients.

Reading the label with the study, this specimen's time point is: newly diagnosed GD, antithyroid drugs for less than 3 months. RNA was extracted from PBMCs in TRIzol for both TCR sequencing and RNA sequencing. The diagnosis of Graves' disease followed American Thyroid Association guidelines. The patients came from an endocrinology department in Xi'an, China. Each patient gave approximately 10 milliliters of peripheral blood, collected in an EDTA anticoagulant tube. PBMCs were isolated by Ficoll Paque Plus density gradient separation without further T cell sorting. An Agilent 2100 Bioanalyzer and agarose gel were used to check RNA quality, and a NanoDrop 2000 was used to measure RNA concentration. The table lists this clonotype with a few counts. The antigen this receptor binds is unknown. The record has no base qualities; no much larger clone is one base away. From a lookup of the germline V gene (reference sequence), CDR1 and CDR2 are MNHEY and SMNVEV. The CDR3 goes from the cysteine to the phenylalanine over 16 residues. Only the CDR3 portion is preserved as DNA: 48 bases, with reading frame beginning at the first base. Trimming removed 5 bases from V and 1 base from J, leaving 17 bases between the germline ends.

The library relied on multiplex PCR. The instrument given in TCRdb is Illumina HiSeq 4000. CDR3 regions were amplified by Arm-PCR with iRepertoire HTBI primers to construct TCR beta libraries. Before sequencing, the PCR products underwent gel purification. Regarding the original processing steps: Across samples, approximately 68 TRBV and 13 to 15 TRBJ segments were identified and used for gene usage analysis of CDR3 amino acid clonotypes. Filtered high-quality paired reads were merged into contigs using COPE and FqMerger. BLAST was used to align contigs to IMGT TRBV, TRBD and TRBJ reference genes, with CDR3 defined following IMGT. Highly expanded clones were defined as clonotypes with a frequency above 0.1%. Shannon entropy served as the measure of repertoire diversity, while the Gini coefficient captured V-J evenness. Clonotypes shared by more than one individual were considered public. TCRdb reran the public reads through fastp at Q25 and MiXCR, keeping productive beta chains. When rows share a CDR3 protein, they turn into one entry using the most common DNA and genes. The V and J calls were not made by the authors but by TCRdb's processing. The table for this sample lists 500,000 or so distinct CDR3 sequences; approximately 14% of them were counted only once. The leading ten clones occupy more than 15% of the sample.

The paper as a whole reports these results and caveats: The small sample size was acknowledged by the authors as a limitation that may reduce accuracy. Because the primary lesion, thyroid tissue, could not be accessed, the study looked at peripheral blood alone. More public clonotypes were shared among persistent patients (under 3,000) than among newly diagnosed patients (under 1,000). Preferential use of TRBV28, TRBJ1-2 and TRBJ2-5 was observed in persistent disease, whereas TRBV20-1 and TRBJ2-1 were favored in newly diagnosed disease. Sequencing and analysis were restricted to the TCR beta chain. Persistent Graves' disease patients showed lower TCR Shannon entropy and fewer highly expanded clones than newly diagnosed patients, suggesting clonal expansion.

These records were also assigned to another study, of T cells in Graves' hyperthyroidism and ophthalmopathy. Reported in the second study: Stable Graves' hyperthyroidism was defined as no progression to ophthalmopathy during 18 months of follow-up. The hyperthyroidism patients were between 18 and 65 years old and newly diagnosed, with a disease duration of less than 2 months. Patients with uncontrolled infections, other autoimmune diseases, pregnancy or lactation were excluded. Diagnoses were based on clinical symptoms, serum thyroxine and TRAb, thyroid ultrasound and orbital computed tomography. The TCR CDR3 was subjected to a first round of RT-PCR using the HTBI primer set and the Qiagen OneStep RT-PCR kit. Most expanded thyroid clonotypes (frequency above 0.001) were also detected in blood, suggesting blood repertoires may reflect thyroid immune responses. A 13 V-J signature model separated ophthalmopathy from stable hyperthyroidism, with 87.88% sensitivity and roughly 84% specificity in cross-validation and 80%/75% in testing. During validation, the model predicted progression to ophthalmopathy a median of roughly 7.1 months ahead of onset, with almost 71% sensitivity and 72% to 80% specificity. To identify TCR V-J signatures that set the groups apart, the researchers used a discovery cohort of 100 patients, made up of around 42 with Graves' ophthalmopathy and 55 to 65 with stable Graves' hyperthyroidism. Whether ophthalmopathy could be predicted prospectively was tested in an independent validation cohort made up of roughly 19 hyperthyroidism patients plus 17 patients who later progressed to ophthalmopathy. The 90 to 100 discovery patients were randomly divided into training and test sets at a 7:3 ratio. The study also compared thyroid tissue and blood T-cell repertoires from over 5 Graves' hyperthyroidism patients. Following sampling, methimazole starting at 30 mg daily was given to hyperthyroidism patients, and high-dose intravenous methylprednisolone was given to ophthalmopathy patients. The libraries were constructed in a second round of multiplex PCR and then size-selected and purified. Libraries were sequenced paired-end with 100 bp reads on an Illumina HiSeq2000. SOAPnuke was used to process the raw data, removing reads that contained adapters or uncalled bases, had a mean Phred below 15, or lacked an exact match to the constant primer or identifier. High-quality paired reads were merged with COPE v1.2.5, and unique nucleotide sequences were defined as clonotypes. MiTCR v1.1 was used to align clonotypes to the IMGT TRBV, TRBD and TRBJ reference segments. The analysis included only V-J combinations with a frequency above 0.0001, which together covered more than 98% of the repertoires. A TCS score was defined as the ratio of F50 (clonal expansion) to E x V (chaos), with BLOSUM62-based TCRdist applied between CDR3 peptides within each V-J. Welch's t-statistics and random forest reduced 514 V-J features to about 12, which were used in a naive Bayes classifier (R e1071). Sample size was not statistically predetermined, and investigators were not blinded to group allocation. According to the paper, TCR Vbeta CDR3 sequencing was carried out on some 140 peripheral blood samples, which came from some 41 ophthalmopathy, some 73 hyperthyroidism and approximately 17 progressor patients.

Sequenced here: peripheral blood mononuclear cells (PBMCs), sampled at new diagnosis, from a patient treated with antithyroid drugs. The chain was built from TRBV27 and TRBJ1-2; TRBD1 might be the D gene, on 6 matching bases. This clonotype originated in a woman aged 45-65 years with Graves disease. Donor details come from another sample of the same person, matched by shared clones. The encoded CDR3 is CASSKLGGALNYGYTF. The bases read TGTGCCAGCAGTAAGCTCGGGGGCGCCCTTAACTATGGCTACACCTTC.